This is a list of T cell receptor beta chains from one sample in a study of T cells in Graves' hyperthyroidism and ophthalmopathy. TCRdb reprocessed the multiplex PCR reads via MiXCR and lists one record per CDR3 protein. The table shows hundreds of thousands of distinct CDR3 sequences, with 15% to 20% occurring only once. Input material: blood. These receptors were taken from a woman between 25 and 40 years old with Graves' hyperthyroidism. Each CDR3 is given with its conserved first and last residue. A D gene is named only where the DNA matches it firmly. The size field is filled for only some rows; it gives once, few, many or a size class.

J: TRBJ2-3; V: TRBV7-2; D: -; size: few; CDR3: CASSNAGASSTDTQYF; DNA: TGTGCCAGCAGCAATGCAGGGGCCTCTAGCACAGATACGCAGTATTTT
J: TRBJ2-3; V: TRBV19; D: TRBD1; size: -; CDR3: CASSGTVTDTQYF; DNA: TGTGCCAGTAGTGGGACAGTCACAGATACGCAGTATTTT
J: TRBJ1-5; V: TRBV28; D: -; size: -; CDR3: CASKDKDHQPQHF; DNA: TGTGCCAGCAAAGATAAGGACCATCAGCCCCAGCATTTT
J: TRBJ2-1; V: TRBV18; D: -; size: many; CDR3: CASSPWTDNEQFF; DNA: TGTGCCAGCTCACCCTGGACAGACAATGAGCAGTTCTTC
J: TRBJ2-7; V: TRBV28; D: -; size: many; CDR3: CASAIRVRYEQYF; DNA: TGTGCCAGCGCGATTAGGGTCCGCTACGAGCAGTACTTC
J: TRBJ2-5; V: TRBV18; D: TRBD1; size: -; CDR3: CASSLQGENGETQYF; DNA: TGTGCCAGCTCATTACAGGGGGAGAACGGGGAGACCCAGTACTTC
J: TRBJ2-1; V: TRBV24-1; D: -; size: few; CDR3: CATRDENEQFF; DNA: TGTGCCACCAGGGACGAGAATGAGCAGTTCTTC
J: TRBJ2-1; V: TRBV10-2; D: TRBD1; size: many; CDR3: CAISRDRGQGEQFF; DNA: TGCGCCATCAGCCGGGACAGGGGGCAGGGTGAGCAGTTCTTC
J: TRBJ2-3; V: TRBV20-1; D: -; size: -; CDR3: CSARVPLGTDTQYF; DNA: TGCAGTGCTAGAGTCCCACTAGGCACAGATACGCAGTATTTT
J: TRBJ2-7; V: TRBV7-3; D: -; size: many; CDR3: CASSLTHGSYEQYF; DNA: TGTGCCAGCAGCTTAACCCACGGATCTTACGAGCAGTACTTC
J: TRBJ2-3; V: TRBV13; D: TRBD2; size: many; CDR3: CASSPNLIWREGPLSTDTQYF; DNA: TGTGCCAGCAGCCCGAACCTTATCTGGCGGGAGGGTCCCTTATCCACAGATACGCAGTATTTT
J: TRBJ1-2; V: TRBV14; D: -; size: -; CDR3: CASSQDLADGYTF; DNA: TGTGCCAGCAGCCAAGATTTGGCAGATGGCTACACCTTC
J: TRBJ2-7; V: TRBV7-6; D: -; size: many; CDR3: CASSSTPAQGWDEQYF; DNA: TGTGCCAGCAGCTCCACCCCTGCGCAGGGCTGGGACGAGCAGTACTTC
J: TRBJ2-1; V: TRBV19; D: TRBD1; size: -; CDR3: CASSISQGASYNEQFF; DNA: TGTGCCAGTAGTATCTCACAGGGGGCGTCCTACAATGAGCAGTTCTTC
J: TRBJ1-2; V: TRBV18; D: -; size: many; CDR3: CASSPRDNYGYTF; DNA: TGTGCCAGCTCACCCCGGGACAACTATGGCTACACCTTC
J: TRBJ2-1; V: TRBV7-9; D: TRBD2; size: many; CDR3: CASSIWGLAFGDEQFF; DNA: TGTGCCAGCAGCATATGGGGACTAGCATTCGGGGATGAGCAGTTCTTC
J: TRBJ2-1; V: TRBV19; D: -; size: once; CDR3: CASSIPGTRRGEQFF; DNA: TGTGCCAGTAGTATTCCCGGGACTCGGAGGGGTGAGCAGTTCTTC
J: TRBJ2-1; V: TRBV13; D: -; size: many; CDR3: CASSDPGPAAYNEQFF; DNA: TGTGCCAGCAGCGACCCTGGGCCGGCAGCCTACAATGAGCAGTTCTTC
J: TRBJ2-5; V: TRBV27; D: TRBD1; size: many; CDR3: CASSPETGALGETQYF; DNA: TGTGCCAGCAGTCCCGAGACAGGGGCTCTGGGAGAGACCCAGTACTTC
J: TRBJ1-5; V: TRBV12-3/TRBV12-4; D: -; size: few; CDR3: CASSLARQGKGSNQPQHF; DNA: TGTGCCAGCAGTTTAGCAAGGCAGGGAAAAGGTAGCAATCAGCCCCAGCATTTT
J: TRBJ2-7; V: TRBV6-1; D: -; size: -; CDR3: CASSPEGGNGYEQYF; DNA: TGTGCCAGCAGTCCCGAGGGGGGGAATGGCTACGAGCAGTACTTC
J: TRBJ2-7; V: TRBV5-1; D: TRBD2; size: -; CDR3: CASSTRQPGLAGDEQYF; DNA: TGCGCCAGCAGCACGCGACAGCCGGGACTAGCGGGAGACGAGCAGTACTTC
J: TRBJ2-7; V: TRBV6-1; D: TRBD1; size: -; CDR3: CASSDLDRNYEQYF; DNA: TGTGCCAGCAGTGACTTGGACAGGAACTACGAGCAGTACTTC
J: TRBJ2-1; V: TRBV29-1; D: -; size: -; CDR3: CSASRENYNEQFF; DNA: TGCAGCGCCTCACGGGAAAACTACAATGAGCAGTTCTTC
J: TRBJ2-3; V: TRBV6-1; D: -; size: few; CDR3: CASRATGGGTDTQYF; DNA: TGTGCCAGCAGGGCGACTGGAGGCGGCACAGATACGCAGTATTTT
J: TRBJ2-1; V: TRBV4-3; D: TRBD1; size: -; CDR3: CASSPGQRYNGQFF; DNA: TGCGCCAGCAGTCCGGGACAGAGATACAATGGGCAGTTCTTC
J: TRBJ2-2; V: TRBV9; D: -; size: many; CDR3: CASSVVGGETGELFF; DNA: TGTGCCAGCAGCGTAGTTGGCGGGGAAACTGGGGAGCTGTTTTTT